The clone carrying this T cell receptor (beta chain) has just one count. Antigen unknown. The method was immunoSEQ multiplex PCR; TCRdb's version includes in-frame clones alone and lacks a portion of them. The sample holds about 27,000 clones, around three quarters seen once. CDR3 size: 13 residues. Germline CDR1 reads SGHRS; CDR2 reads YFSETQ. V shed 0 bases and J shed 7 bases, with 10 bases lying between them. This sample was included in a study of vaccination effects on CD4 cells after COVID-19. Ahead of sequencing, the ViraFEST assay grew antigen-specific CD4+ T cells using viral peptide pools. Subsequent to a culture period of about ten days, CD4+ T cells were isolated. The vaccine recipients had no prior SARS-CoV-2 infection, with negative nucleocapsid antibodies.

This chain connects TRBV5-1 to TRBJ1-2; D is possibly TRBD1 (6 bases). This specimen was CD4+ T cells from PBMCs cultured with SARS-CoV-2 spike peptides, taken before COVID-19 vaccination. This TCR came from a human donor who received a COVID-19 vaccine. The CDR3 coding sequence is TGCGCCAGCAGCTTGGGGGGGCTTCGTGGCTACACCTTC. Its protein is CASSLGGLRGYTF.